Below, 8 T cell receptor beta chains from the same sample are listed, as sequenced in a study of T cells in tumors after PD-1 blockade. The table came from immunoSEQ multiplex PCR; TCRdb's copy has only in-frame clones and leaves some out. The sample lists more than 45,000 clones; approximately 80% were seen once. The sequences come from PBMCs, collected before anti-PD-1 therapy. These receptors originate from a human donor with advanced basal cell or squamous cell carcinoma (not recorded which).

This chain links TRBV6-1 with TRBJ1-5; no clear D. In germline, CDR1 is MNHNS, CDR2 SASEGT. The CDR3 loop spans 11 amino acids. The V gene lost 2 bases and the J gene lost 5 bases, with 1 base spanning the gap. This CDR3 reads CASSEYQPQHF. The CDR3, as DNA: TGTGCCAGCAGTGAATATCAGCCCCAGCATTTT.

This clone showed up just a few times. CDR3 sequence reads: CASSLQISTDTQYF. The CDR3 coding sequence is TGTGCCAGCAGCCTACAGATATCCACAGATACGCAGTATTTT. The chain recombines TRBV6-5 with TRBJ2-3; D uncertain. Germline CDR1 and CDR2: MNHEY and SVGAGI. The V end was cut by 6 bases, the J end by 2 bases, with 12 bases between. There are 14 residues in the CDR3.

The rearrangement uses TRBV27 and TRBJ1-1; 10 bases are a match to TRBD1. The germline V gene encodes CDR1 MNHEY and CDR2 SMNVEV (reference sequence). V gave up 2 bases and J gave up 3 bases; unmatched junction bases: 6. The CDR3 covers 16 residues. CDR3 in DNA: TGTGCCAGCAGTTTACGACCAGGACAGGGGGACACTGAAGCTTTCTTT. This translates into CASSLRPGQGDTEAFF.

This sequence joins TRBV6-6 and TRBJ2-1, with D possibly being TRBD1 (5 bases). Trimming left V 0 bases short and J 11 bases short, with 14 bases between. The CDR3 sequence is 14 residues long. Germline CDR1 and CDR2: MNHNY and SVGAGI (reference sequence). The CDR3 here is CASSYSRDQGKQFF. CDR3 nucleotides: TGTGCCAGCAGTTACTCGCGAGACCAGGGAAAGCAGTTCTTC.

The V call is TRBV19, the J call TRBJ2-2, with unresolved D. This CDR3 spans 11 amino acids. Trimming cost V 6 bases and J 8 bases, with 7 bases left between them. The germline gives CDR1 LNHDA, CDR2 SQIVND (reference sequence). The CDR3 spells CASRALGELFF. The CDR3 DNA is TGTGCCAGTAGAGCCCTGGGGGAGCTGTTTTTT.

The chain links TRBV19 to TRBJ1-4; D is perhaps TRBD1 (6 bases). V gave up 6 bases and J gave up 10 bases, with 18 bases separating them. CDR3 length equals 14 residues. Germline V gene sequence: CDR1 LNHDA, CDR2 SQIVND (reference sequence). The CDR3 sequence is CASRSGGREGKLFF. The CDR3 region has the DNA TGTGCCAGTAGGTCCGGGGGCAGGGAGGGAAAACTGTTTTTT. The full variable domain, its missing parts supplied by reference TRBV19 and TRBJ1-4, is DGGITQSPKYLFRKEGQNVTLSCEQNLNHDAMYWYRQDPGQGLRLIYYSQIVNDFQKGDIAEGYSVSREKKESFPLTVTSAQKNPTAFYLCASRSGGREGKLFFGSGTQLSVL.

This clone was counted a few times. The chain employs TRBV24-1 and TRBJ2-2; D is perhaps TRBD2 (5 bases). Trimming left V 4 bases short and J 4 bases short, with 12 bases between. In germline, CDR1 is KGHDR, CDR2 SFDVKD. The CDR3 has 15 residues. CDR3 amino acids: CATSDRTRATGELFF. The CDR3, as DNA: TGTGCCACCAGTGACCGTACTAGAGCCACCGGGGAGCTGTTTTTT.

The chain is built from TRBV18 and TRBJ2-1; D remains unclear. Per germline, CDR1 KGHSH and CDR2 LQKENI. CDR3 length: 20 residues. The V gene lost 3 bases and the J gene lost 0 bases, with 24 bases spanning the gap. CDR3 in DNA: TGTGCCAGCTCACCCTTCCTTATAAGACAAGGATCGAGCTCCTACAATGAGCAGTTCTTC. Translated, it gives CASSPFLIRQGSSSYNEQFF.